This T cell receptor beta chain came from a study of T cell responses to AZD1222 COVID-19 vaccine. Notes on this clone: Its antigen is as yet unknown.

Assay used: immunoSEQ multiplex PCR; TCRdb lists only in-frame clones, some missing. The table has over 150,000 clones, approximately 86% seen once. Findings of the study overall: Unmutated regions of variants are reportedly targeted by nearly half of spike-specific TCRs. Donors were chiefly white British, with a greater number of females, and clonal diversity was perhaps underestimated. Baseline seropositivity occurred in only six or seven AZD1222 recipients.

J gave up 3 bases and V 6 bases, and 7 bases lay outside the gene matches. CDR3 length: 14 amino acids. Germline CDR1 reads WNHNN; CDR2 reads SYGVQD (reference sequence). Sequencing used peripheral blood, obtained 28 days after the second AZD1222 dose. The chain employs TRBV10-1 and TRBJ1-1; 7 bases match TRBD1. This TCR came from an adult who received the AZD1222 COVID-19 vaccine. CDR3 nucleotides: TGCGCCAGCAGGGAAGGGGGCGCGGACACTGAAGCTTTCTTT. Amino acids: CASREGGADTEAFF.